A selection of T cell receptor beta chains follows, all from one sample in a study of CD8+ T cells in alopecia areata. Repertoires were generated with immunoSEQ multiplex PCR, while TCRdb's copy carries only in-frame clones and drops some. The sample yields 110,000 to 150,000 clones, roughly half seen once. This specimen consisted of CD4+ T cells sorted from blood, obtained at week 0. Receptors were obtained from a human donor with alopecia areata. CDR3s leave out the opening cysteine and the closing phenylalanine or tryptophan. For some rows the clone size is stated as once, few or many, or as a class when expanded; others skip it.

j_call cdr3_length clone_size v_call cdr3_aa
TRBJ2-7 11 - TRBV6-1 ASNGGPAYEQY
TRBJ2-1 13 - TRBV5-6 ASSQGLGSYNEQF
TRBJ2-5 13 few TRBV7-2 ASSSIRGPQETQY
TRBJ1-2 9 - TRBV30 AWTGFRGYT
TRBJ1-3 12 - TRBV30 AWSTGSSGNTIY
TRBJ2-3 12 few TRBV2 ASSQRSSTDTQY
TRBJ1-2 11 - TRBV2 ASRSGLNYGYT
TRBJ2-6 11 - TRBV5-6 ASSPGNVNVLT
TRBJ2-5 13 few TRBV4-3 ASSQDGGAGETQY
TRBJ2-1 12 - TRBV29-1 SADHSGAYNEQF
TRBJ2-5 9 - TRBV19 ASSNQETQY
TRBJ1-1 12 few TRBV7-9 ASSLAGGSTEAF
TRBJ2-2 13 few TRBV30 AYRRGSGNTGELF
TRBJ2-3 12 - TRBV4-2 ASSQFSGTDTQY
TRBJ2-5 12 few TRBV2 ASTARRVGETQY
TRBJ2-5 12 - TRBV7-2 ASSITGIQETQY
TRBJ2-2 11 - TRBV29-1 SVEEANTGELF
TRBJ2-1 12 few TRBV29-1 SVGQLGISEEQF
TRBJ1-1 11 - TRBV14 ASSQVMNTEAF
TRBJ2-1 10 few TRBV29-1 SVEMPRNEQF
TRBJ2-3 14 - TRBV5-1 ASSLDPGLTTDTQY
TRBJ2-3 14 - TRBV11-2 ASSPDRGRSTDTQY
TRBJ2-1 14 - TRBV13 ASSSGLGGPYNEQF
TRBJ2-1 12 - TRBV30 AHTTGQVHSEQF
TRBJ2-4 11 - TRBV7-2 ASSLPGKNIQY
TRBJ2-1 11 - TRBV9 ASSPRSYNEQF
TRBJ1-2 12 - TRBV27 ASSLTQGVEGYT
TRBJ2-3 12 - TRBV29-1 SVVPGLHTDTQY
TRBJ1-1 11 - TRBV29-1 SVERDRDTEAF
TRBJ2-1 10 - TRBV6-1 ASGRQVNEQF
TRBJ1-3 11 few TRBV29-1 SVGSGGGNTIY
TRBJ2-5 14 - TRBV30 AWSGLPTEGQETQY
TRBJ1-1 13 - TRBV4-3 ASSPREGANTEAF
TRBJ2-3 13 - TRBV10-3 AISETDSSTDTQY
TRBJ2-2 11 - TRBV11-2 ASSFSAAGELF
TRBJ2-3 13 - TRBV5-1 ASSEGVIGTDTQY
TRBJ2-6 13 few TRBV27 ASSLVSTGTNVLT